The present T cell receptor beta chain was sequenced within a study of blood T cell repertoires in COVID-19. On the study more broadly: PBMCs, B-cell-depleted T cells, or T cells were the source of the cDNA or gDNA that made up the material.

The germline V gene has CDR1 KGHSH and CDR2 LQKENI. Trimming stripped 4 bases from V and 0 bases from J, with 16 bases between. CDR3 size: 17 residues. In the source study's methods: Nucleated cell counts were estimated from reference gene primer amplification. Here immunoSEQ multiplex PCR was the method, and the copy in TCRdb shows in-frame clones only, minus some. The V and J calls and clone size are taken from that table; D and trimming were inferred from the DNA. The data hold under 300,000 clones, with roughly nine tenths observed a single time. The specimen sequenced was peripheral blood. The source of this sequence is a man between 60 and 70 years old with acute or convalescent COVID-19. The V call is TRBV18, the J call TRBJ2-4, with D hard to call. In nucleotides, the CDR3 is TGTGCCAGCTCACGTTTTAATGCAGATTTAGCCAAAAACATTCAGTACTTC. It specifies CASSRFNADLAKNIQYF.